Given below is one T cell receptor beta chain in context. The antigen remains unidentified. The V gene's germline CDR1 is PRHDT and CDR2 FYEKMQ (reference sequence). The CDR3 sequence is 14 residues long. Unmatched junction bases numbered 7, after V lost 5 bases and J lost 7 bases. PCR involved 60 Vbeta and 13 Jbeta primers. TCRdb's copy holds only in-frame clones and misses some; the assay was immunoSEQ multiplex PCR. The sample has tens of thousands of clones; around 73% are singletons. The data stem from a study of cytomegalovirus exposure and HLA in healthy donors. Study outcomes and limitations: Researchers reported that three CMV-associated chains were confirmed in vitro as CMV antigen-specific. Some V segments, TRBV6-2 and TRBV6-3 among them, were indistinguishable and were therefore excluded. There were 150 to 200 TCR beta chains listed as cytomegalovirus-associated. A later look showed TCR association rates differing by HLA locus, highest for DRB1 and lowest for HLA-C.

The chain carries TRBV13 and TRBJ2-1, with 8 bases aligning to TRBD1. The TCR sequence derives from a man aged 50 or older in good health and CMV-seronegative. Material: PBMCs. CDR3 amino acids: CASSPRQGRNEQFF. DNA of the CDR3: TGTGCCAGCAGCCCCAGACAGGGGAGGAATGAGCAGTTCTTC.